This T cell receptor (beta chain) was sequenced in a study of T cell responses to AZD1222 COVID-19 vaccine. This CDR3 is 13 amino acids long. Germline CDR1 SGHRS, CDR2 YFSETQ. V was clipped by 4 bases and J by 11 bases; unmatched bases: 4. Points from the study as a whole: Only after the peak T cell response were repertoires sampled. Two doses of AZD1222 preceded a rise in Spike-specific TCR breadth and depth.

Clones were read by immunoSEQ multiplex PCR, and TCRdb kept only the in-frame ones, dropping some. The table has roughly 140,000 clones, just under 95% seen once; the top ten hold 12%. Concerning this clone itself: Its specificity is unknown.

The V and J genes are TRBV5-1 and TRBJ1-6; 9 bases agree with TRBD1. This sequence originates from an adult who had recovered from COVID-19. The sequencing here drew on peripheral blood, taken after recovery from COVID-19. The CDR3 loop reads CASSPDRGPPLHF. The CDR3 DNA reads TGCGCCAGCAGCCCGGACAGGGGTCCACCCCTCCACTTT.